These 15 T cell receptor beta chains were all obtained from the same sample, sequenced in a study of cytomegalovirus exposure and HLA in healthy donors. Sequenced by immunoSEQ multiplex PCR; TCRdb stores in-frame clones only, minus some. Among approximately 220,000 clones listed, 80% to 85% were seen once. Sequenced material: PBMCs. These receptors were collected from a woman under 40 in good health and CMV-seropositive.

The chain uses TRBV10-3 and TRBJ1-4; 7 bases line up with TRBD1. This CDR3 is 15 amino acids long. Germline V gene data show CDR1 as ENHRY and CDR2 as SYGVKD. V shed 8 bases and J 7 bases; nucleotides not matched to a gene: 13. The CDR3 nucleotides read TGTGCCATCTCACCCTCAGGAGGGACAGCTGAAAAACTGTTTTTT. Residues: CAISPSGGTAEKLFF.

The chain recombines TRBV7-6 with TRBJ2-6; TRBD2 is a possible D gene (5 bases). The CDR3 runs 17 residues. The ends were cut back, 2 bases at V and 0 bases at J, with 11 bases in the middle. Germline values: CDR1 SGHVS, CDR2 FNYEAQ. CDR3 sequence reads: CASSLRSGLSGANVLTF. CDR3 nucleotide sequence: TGTGCCAGCAGCTTAAGGTCTGGACTCTCTGGGGCCAACGTCCTGACTTTC.

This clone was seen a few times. The CDR3 sequence is CASSSVVGPGNTIYF. Here the CDR3 DNA reads TGTGCCAGCAGTTCCGTGGTGGGGCCTGGAAACACCATATATTTT. This chain uses TRBV6-5 with TRBJ1-3; TRBD1 is a possible D gene (5 bases). Trimming removed 4 bases at V and 2 bases at J, with 12 bases between. Germline V lookup: CDR1 MNHEY, CDR2 SVGAGI. The CDR3 runs 15 residues.

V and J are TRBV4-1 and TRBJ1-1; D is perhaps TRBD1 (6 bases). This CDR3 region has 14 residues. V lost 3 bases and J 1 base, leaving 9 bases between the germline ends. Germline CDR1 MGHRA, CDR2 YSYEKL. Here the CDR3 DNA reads TGCGCCAGCAGCCACAGGACAGAGAACACTGAAGCTTTCTTT. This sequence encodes CASSHRTENTEAFF.

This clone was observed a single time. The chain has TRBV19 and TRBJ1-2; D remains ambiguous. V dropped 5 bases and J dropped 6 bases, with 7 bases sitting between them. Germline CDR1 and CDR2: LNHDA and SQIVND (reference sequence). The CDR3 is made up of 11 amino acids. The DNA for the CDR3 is TGTGCCAGTAGTTTGGATAATGGCTACACCTTC. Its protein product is CASSLDNGYTF. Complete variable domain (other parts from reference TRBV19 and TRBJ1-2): DGGITQSPKYLFRKEGQNVTLSCEQNLNHDAMYWYRQDPGQGLRLIYYSQIVNDFQKGDIAEGYSVSREKKESFPLTVTSAQKNPTAFYLCASSLDNGYTFGSGTRLTVV.

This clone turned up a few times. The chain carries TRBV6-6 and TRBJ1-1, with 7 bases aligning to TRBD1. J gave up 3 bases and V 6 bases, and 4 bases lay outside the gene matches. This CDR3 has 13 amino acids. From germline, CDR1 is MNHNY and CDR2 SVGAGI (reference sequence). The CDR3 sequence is CASRSQGDTEAFF. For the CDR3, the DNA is TGTGCCAGCAGATCCCAGGGGGACACTGAAGCTTTCTTT.

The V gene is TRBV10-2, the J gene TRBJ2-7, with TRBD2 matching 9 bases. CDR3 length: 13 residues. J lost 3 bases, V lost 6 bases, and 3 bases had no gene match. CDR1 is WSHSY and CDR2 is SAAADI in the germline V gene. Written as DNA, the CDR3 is TGCGCCAGCAGCACGACTAGCGGCTACGAGCAGTACTTC. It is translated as CASSTTSGYEQYF.

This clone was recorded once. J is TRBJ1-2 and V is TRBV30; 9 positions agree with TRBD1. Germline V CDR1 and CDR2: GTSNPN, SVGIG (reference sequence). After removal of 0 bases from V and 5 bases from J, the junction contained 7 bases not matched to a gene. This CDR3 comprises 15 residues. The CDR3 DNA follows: TGTGCCTGGAGTGTAGCGGTGGGACAGGGTTATGGCTACACCTTC. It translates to CAWSVAVGQGYGYTF.

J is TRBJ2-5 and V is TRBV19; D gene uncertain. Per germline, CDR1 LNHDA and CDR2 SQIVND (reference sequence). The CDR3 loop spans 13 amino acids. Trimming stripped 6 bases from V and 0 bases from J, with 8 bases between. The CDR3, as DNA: TGTGCCAGTAGATTCCCGGACCAAGAGACCCAGTACTTC. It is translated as CASRFPDQETQYF.

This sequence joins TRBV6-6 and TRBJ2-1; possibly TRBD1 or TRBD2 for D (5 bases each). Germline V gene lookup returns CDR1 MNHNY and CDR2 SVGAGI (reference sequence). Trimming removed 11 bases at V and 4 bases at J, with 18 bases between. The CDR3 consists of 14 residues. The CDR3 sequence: CAHTGQPQYNEQFF. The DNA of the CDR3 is TGTGCCCACACGGGGCAGCCTCAATACAATGAGCAGTTCTTC.

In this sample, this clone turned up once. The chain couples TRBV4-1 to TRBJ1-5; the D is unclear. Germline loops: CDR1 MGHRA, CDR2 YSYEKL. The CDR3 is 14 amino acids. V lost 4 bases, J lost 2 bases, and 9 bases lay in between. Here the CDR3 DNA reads TGCGCCAGCAGCCCCCTCCCCGGCAATCAGCCCCAGCATTTT. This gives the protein CASSPLPGNQPQHF.

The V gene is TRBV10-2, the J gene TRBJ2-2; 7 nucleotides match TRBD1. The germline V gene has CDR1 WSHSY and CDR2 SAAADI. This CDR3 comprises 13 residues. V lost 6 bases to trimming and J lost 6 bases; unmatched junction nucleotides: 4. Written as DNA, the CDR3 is TGCGCCAGCAGAGAGACAGGGCCCGGGGAGCTGTTTTTT. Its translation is CASRETGPGELFF.

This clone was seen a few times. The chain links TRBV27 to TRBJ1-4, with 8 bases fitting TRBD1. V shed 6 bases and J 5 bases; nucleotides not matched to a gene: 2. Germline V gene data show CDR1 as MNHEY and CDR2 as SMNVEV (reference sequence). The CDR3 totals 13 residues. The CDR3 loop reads CASRQGGNEKLFF. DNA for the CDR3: TGTGCCAGCAGACAGGGGGGAAATGAAAAACTGTTTTTT.

The CDR3 DNA sequence: TGCAGCGTTGAAGTGGTCTCCTATACGCAGTATTTT. Its protein is CSVEVVSYTQYF. The chain joins TRBV29-1 to TRBJ2-3; no reliable D call. Between the trimmed V and J ends, which lost 1 base and 7 bases, there was a span of 9 bases. In germline, CDR1 is SQVTM, CDR2 ANQGSEA. This CDR3 region has 12 residues.

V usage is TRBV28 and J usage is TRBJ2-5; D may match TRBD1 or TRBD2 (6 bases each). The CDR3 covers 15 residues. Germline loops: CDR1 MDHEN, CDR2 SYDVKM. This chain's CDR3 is CVSTRGRTVGETQYF. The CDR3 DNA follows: TGTGTTTCAACCCGGGGGCGGACGGTTGGGGAGACCCAGTACTTC.